This TCR beta chain was sequenced in a study of blood T cell repertoires in COVID-19 (TCRdb year 2020). In the study overall: Collaborator samples came from the United States, Italy and Spain and covered acute and convalescent phases of COVID-19. The prospective study material was composed of cDNA or gDNA derived from T cells, B-cell-depleted T cells, or PBMCs. The samples were drawn from two sources: the first 160 participants of the ongoing ImmuneRACE study, and approximately 1,300 subjects contributed by 6 global collaborators. Where available, HLA class I and class II types were taken from metadata supplied by the sample provider and were not determined by assay-based typing. Deeply sampled blood TCRbeta repertoires from subjects exposed to, actively infected with, or recovered from COVID-19 were included in the dataset. A de-identified subject ID, COVID-19 status, age in years and sex were almost always included in the sample metadata. A freely available public database, intended as a resource for researchers studying the immune response to SARS-CoV-2, is where the repertoires were released.

The collaborating institutions used their own protocols to collect whole blood in K2EDTA tubes. For TCRbeta analysis, collaborators shipped samples in one of three forms: frozen whole blood, isolated PBMCs, or DNA extracted from either of those sample types. The immunoSEQ Assay, a bias-controlled multiplex PCR, was used to amplify TCRbeta CDR3 regions from genomic DNA. From the authors' description of their analysis: Nucleated cell counts per sample were estimated from amplification of reference gene primers within the assay. To quantify the absolute abundance of each unique TCRbeta CDR3 rearrangement, sequence reads were collapsed and filtered. Productive Simpson clonality was computed per sample as the square root of Simpson's diversity index over productive rearrangements. TCRdb took this table from immuneACCESS and kept in-frame rearrangements with V and J called. Such tables lack part of the clones; where checked against another copy, unresolved V genes explain under half of the gap, and the rest is unexplained. For V, J and clone size, that table is used; D and trimming come from the DNA. The sample profile shows approximately 430,000 clones; 70% to 90% of them were found once. The top ten constitute 1.4% of the sample.

Overall study outcomes, separate from this receptor: The amount of clinical and demographic metadata varied by source and participant and was provided uncurated.

CDR1 and CDR2 were assigned from the germline V gene as SGHRS and YFSETQ. The CDR3 spans 16 residues, from the cysteine through the phenylalanine. Solely the CDR3 DNA is kept, with 48 bases framed from the first base. Trimming costs V 1 base and J 1 base, and their ends lie 11 bases apart. This clone has more than one count but fewer than ten. The antigen it binds to is not known. No base quality information exists; no much larger clone differs at one position. The sequence is built from TRBV5-1 and TRBJ1-4; possibly the D gene is TRBD1, per 5 matching bases. This receptor was obtained from a woman in her thirties with active or convalescent COVID-19. Material for sequencing was peripheral blood. CDR3 protein: CASSLPGGGTNEKLFF. The DNA sequence reads TGCGCCAGCAGCTTGCCCGGGGGAGGAACTAATGAAAAACTGTTTTTT.